The 27 T cell receptor beta chains given below trace back to one sample, sequenced in a study of shared clonotypes between healthy human individuals. This table comes from immunoSEQ multiplex PCR, and its TCRdb copy is limited to in-frame clones, with some not included. The sample carries hundreds of thousands of clones, 72% recorded once. Sequencing used memory CD4+ T cells sorted from blood. As to subset: CD45RA-negative fraction. Source of these receptors: a woman under 40 in good health.

The rearrangement links TRBV9 to TRBJ2-5, with 8 nucleotides matching TRBD2. Trimming at V came to 0 bases and at J to 1 base, leaving 2 bases not matched to a gene. This CDR3 is 15 amino acids long. Germline V gene lookup returns CDR1 SGDLS and CDR2 YYNGEE. Here the CDR3 reads CASSVALAAQETQYF. CDR3 nucleotide sequence: TGTGCCAGCAGCGTAGCACTAGCGGCCCAAGAGACCCAGTACTTC. The full variable domain, its missing parts supplied by reference TRBV9 and TRBJ2-5, is DSGVTQTPKHLITATGQRVTLRCSPRSGDLSVYWYQQSLDQGLQFLIQYYNGEERAKGNILERFSAQQFPDLHSELNLSSLELGDSALYFCASSVALAAQETQYFGPGTRLLVL.

V and J are TRBV5-1 and TRBJ1-2; a weak D match, TRBD1 (5 bases). Deletions cut 4 bases from V and 6 bases from J, with 16 bases between. CDR1 is SGHRS, CDR2 YFSETQ, per germline. The CDR3 sequence is 14 residues long. The chain's CDR3 is CASSPSWGLDGYTF. The DNA for the CDR3 is TGCGCCAGCAGCCCAAGTTGGGGACTTGATGGCTACACCTTC.

This clone occurred once. The chain links TRBV15 to TRBJ2-3; tentative D call: TRBD2 (5 bases). Germline lookup yields CDR1 LNHNV and CDR2 YYDKDF (reference sequence). Trimming pared 0 bases from V and 0 bases from J, leaving 13 bases between. The CDR3 consists of 17 residues. Here the CDR3 reads CATSRDASRVSTDTQYF. The CDR3 DNA sequence: TGTGCCACCAGCAGAGACGCTAGCCGGGTTAGCACAGATACGCAGTATTTT.

This clone came up once. The chain has TRBV11-2 and TRBJ2-3, with D tentatively TRBD2 (6 bases). Trimming left V 3 bases short and J 5 bases short, with 18 bases between. CDR1 SGHAT and CDR2 FQNNGV come from the germline V gene. The CDR3 spans 16 residues. The CDR3 region has the DNA TGTGCCAGCAGCTTTGTTAACGGGAGTCCTGGAGATACGCAGTATTTT. Protein product: CASSFVNGSPGDTQYF. The entire variable domain, with the rest obtained from reference TRBV11-2 and TRBJ2-3, is as follows: EAGVAQSPRYKIIEKRQSVAFWCNPISGHATLYWYQQILGQGPKLLIQFQNNGVVDDSQLPKDRFSAERLKGVDSTLKIQPAKLEDSAVYLCASSFVNGSPGDTQYFGPGTRLTVL.

This chain links TRBV6-5 with TRBJ2-1, with D possibly being TRBD2 (6 bases). V lost 7 bases, J lost 0 bases, and 13 bases lay in between. From germline, CDR1 is MNHEY and CDR2 SVGAGI. The CDR3 loop spans 15 amino acids. CDR3 nucleotides: TGTGCCAGCACCCGGACCGGGAGCTCCTACAATGAGCAGTTCTTC. This gives the protein CASTRTGSSYNEQFF.

In this sample, this clone turned up a few times. The rearrangement joins TRBV5-1 to TRBJ2-3, with a possible D match to TRBD2 (6 bases). CDR1 is SGHRS and CDR2 is YFSETQ in the germline V gene. The CDR3 has 15 amino acids. V lost 1 base to trimming and J lost 4 bases, with 13 bases between them. CDR3 sequence reads: CASSLWDSRADTQYF. Here the CDR3 DNA reads TGCGCCAGCAGCTTGTGGGACTCCCGGGCAGATACGCAGTATTTT.

The V and J genes are TRBV7-9 and TRBJ2-5; the match to TRBD2 covers 9 bases. Looked up from germline, CDR1 is SEHNR and CDR2 is FQNEAQ (reference sequence). V trimming: 6 bases; J trimming: 5 bases; junction bases outside the gene matches: 7. The CDR3 is 14 residues long. The CDR3 protein is CASRIAGVGETQYF. The CDR3 bases are TGTGCCAGCAGGATAGCGGGAGTGGGGGAGACCCAGTACTTC.

This chain joins TRBV30 and TRBJ2-6; D gene unclear. CDR3 length: 16 amino acids. Trimming took 4 bases from V and 5 from J, leaving 18 bases between them. In germline, CDR1 is GTSNPN, CDR2 SVGIG (reference sequence). The CDR3 is CAWICTRQSRANVLTF. CDR3 DNA sequence: TGTGCCTGGATCTGTACGCGACAAAGTCGGGCCAACGTCCTGACTTTC.

This clone was detected once. V gene TRBV18 combines with J gene TRBJ2-1; D tentatively reads TRBD1 or TRBD2 (7 bases each). CDR3 length equals 18 residues. Trimming took 0 bases from V and 4 from J, leaving 19 bases between them. The germline gives CDR1 KGHSH, CDR2 LQKENI. Written as DNA, the CDR3 is TGTGCCAGCTCACCACCAAAGGGGGCTAGCGGACAATACAATGAGCAGTTCTTC. Protein: CASSPPKGASGQYNEQFF. The full variable domain, in which reference TRBV18 and TRBJ2-1 provide the parts outside the CDR3, is NAGVMQNPRHLVRRRGQEARLRCSPMKGHSHVYWYRQLPEEGLKFMVYLQKENIIDESGMPKERFSAEFPKEGPSILRIQQVVRGDSAAYFCASSPPKGASGQYNEQFFGPGTRLTVL.

The table lists this clone with a count of one. The chain has TRBV2 and TRBJ2-4; TRBD1 matches 9 bases. CDR1 SNHLY and CDR2 FYNNEI come from the germline V gene. The CDR3 length is 14 residues. The V and J ends lost 3 bases and 8 bases, in that order; junction bases with no gene match: 5. CDR3 residues: CASSEPDRGDIQYF. The CDR3 DNA reads TGTGCCAGCAGTGAGCCGGACAGGGGTGACATTCAGTACTTC. The full variable domain, its missing parts supplied by reference TRBV2 and TRBJ2-4, is EPEVTQTPSHQVTQMGQEVILRCVPISNHLYFYWYRQILGQKVEFLVSFYNNEISEKSEIFDDQFSVERPDGSNFTLKIRSTKLEDSAMYFCASSEPDRGDIQYFGAGTRLSVL.

The J gene is TRBJ1-2, the V gene TRBV5-1; the D is unclear. The CDR3 is 13 amino acids. CDR1 SGHRS and CDR2 YFSETQ come from the germline V gene. V dropped 4 bases and J dropped 8 bases, with 15 bases sitting between them. The CDR3 spells CASSLTGPEGYTF. Written as DNA, the CDR3 is TGCGCCAGCAGCCTGACGGGTCCGGAGGGCTACACCTTC.

This chain connects TRBV7-2 to TRBJ1-5, with a tentative D call TRBD1 (5 bases). CDR3 length: 16 amino acids. V lost 1 base, J lost 1 base, and 11 bases lay in between. In germline, CDR1 is SGHTA, CDR2 FQGNSA. The CDR3 loop reads CASSLVRQRSNQPQHF. The CDR3 DNA is TGTGCCAGCAGCTTAGTTCGACAGAGAAGCAATCAGCCCCAGCATTTT.

The V call is TRBV13, the J call TRBJ2-3; TRBD2 aligns across 8 bases. The CDR3 spans 17 residues. From germline, CDR1 is PRHDT and CDR2 FYEKMQ (reference sequence). The V gene end was trimmed by 1 base and the J gene end by 6 bases; junction bases not matched to a gene: 12. The chain's CDR3 is CASSLVGIAGPRDTQYF. In DNA, the CDR3 is TGTGCCAGCAGCTTAGTCGGAATAGCGGGACCACGGGATACGCAGTATTTT.

This chain connects TRBV27 to TRBJ2-1; 7 nucleotides match TRBD1. Germline-derived CDR1 and CDR2 are MNHEY and SMNVEV (reference sequence). Trimming removed 2 bases from V and 5 bases from J; junction bases left unmatched: 3. The CDR3 runs to 14 residues. DNA for the CDR3: TGTGCCAGCAGTTTAAGGGGGCAGAACAATGAGCAGTTCTTC. Translation: CASSLRGQNNEQFF.

The chain employs TRBV18 and TRBJ1-4; D not certain. The CDR3 runs 16 residues. Germline values: CDR1 KGHSH, CDR2 LQKENI. With 0 bases removed from V and 0 bases from J, the gap between germline ends came to 8 bases. The CDR3: CASSPPKQSTNEKLFF. The CDR3 DNA reads as TGTGCCAGCTCACCACCGAAGCAATCAACTAATGAAAAACTGTTTTTT. The complete variable domain, with remaining parts taken from reference TRBV18 and TRBJ1-4, reads NAGVMQNPRHLVRRRGQEARLRCSPMKGHSHVYWYRQLPEEGLKFMVYLQKENIIDESGMPKERFSAEFPKEGPSILRIQQVVRGDSAAYFCASSPPKQSTNEKLFFGSGTQLSVL.

The chain couples TRBV7-2 to TRBJ1-6; possible D gene TRBD1, 5 bases. V gave up 5 bases and J gave up 7 bases, with 15 bases separating them. CDR3 length equals 15 residues. Germline V CDR1 and CDR2: SGHTA, FQGNSA. The CDR3 DNA follows: TGTGCCAGCAGCACCCGGCGGGGGAACAATTCACCCCTCCACTTT. It codes for CASSTRRGNNSPLHF.

About this clone itself: A read error may explain this, as a much larger clone is one base away. The genes are TRBV4-2 and TRBJ1-2; TRBD1 is a possible D gene (5 bases). In germline, CDR1 is LGHNA, CDR2 YNFKEQ. Deletions cut 3 bases from V and 4 bases from J, with 9 bases between. The CDR3 is 13 amino acids. CDR3 bases: TGTGCCAGCAGCCAGGGGGGAGGCTATGGCTACACCTTC. This translates into CASSQGGGYGYTF.

The gene calls are TRBV19 and TRBJ2-7, with D possibly called TRBD1 or TRBD2 (6 bases each). Deletions cut 2 bases from V and 6 bases from J, with 11 bases between. The CDR3 runs to 13 residues. Germline assignment: CDR1 LNHDA and CDR2 SQIVND (reference sequence). The CDR3 sequence is CASSIPGAGEQYF. The CDR3 nucleotides are TGTGCCAGTAGTATACCGGGGGCAGGCGAGCAGTACTTC.

The chain uses TRBV28 and TRBJ2-1; D call uncertain. This CDR3 contains 13 residues. Germline loops: CDR1 MDHEN, CDR2 SYDVKM. V was clipped by 2 bases and J by 10 bases, with 12 bases between them. This CDR3 reads CASSLPNNREQFF. The CDR3 DNA reads as TGTGCCAGCAGTTTACCTAATAACCGGGAGCAGTTCTTC.

This clone was observed a handful of times. This rearrangement joins TRBV6-5 to TRBJ2-7; maybe TRBD1 (5 bases). The CDR3 length is 12 residues. In germline, CDR1 is MNHEY, CDR2 SVGAGI. Between the trimmed V and J ends, which lost 8 bases and 1 base, there was a span of 9 bases. The CDR3 is CASGATSYEQYF. In DNA, the CDR3 is TGTGCCAGCGGGGCCACATCCTACGAGCAGTACTTC.

This sequence joins TRBV5-4 and TRBJ2-3, with a weak D call TRBD1 (6 bases). Deletions cut 0 bases from V and 0 bases from J, with 11 bases between. The CDR3 runs to 16 residues. The germline V gene encodes CDR1 SGHNT and CDR2 YYREEE (reference sequence). CDR3 coding DNA: TGTGCCAGCAGCTTGGCCGGCAGGGGAAGCACAGATACGCAGTATTTT. This sequence encodes CASSLAGRGSTDTQYF. Variable domain in full (rest from reference TRBV5-4 and TRBJ2-3): ETGVTQSPTHLIKTRGQQVTLRCSSQSGHNTVSWYQQALGQGPQFIFQYYREEENGRGNFPPRFSGLQFPNYSSELNVNALELDDSALYLCASSLAGRGSTDTQYFGPGTRLTVL.

This clone has just a few counts. The V gene is TRBV7-2, the J gene TRBJ1-4; D unclear. V dropped 1 base and J dropped 12 bases, with 12 bases sitting between them. CDR3 length equals 13 residues. Germline CDR1 reads SGHTA; CDR2 reads FQGNSA. CDR3 DNA sequence: TGTGCCAGCAGCTTAGTTTTTGGGAGGGAACTGTTTTTT. It codes for CASSLVFGRELFF.

V usage is TRBV2 and J usage is TRBJ2-4, with 7 positions matching TRBD1. Germline loops: CDR1 SNHLY, CDR2 FYNNEI. The CDR3 loop spans 15 amino acids. V dropped 5 bases and J dropped 9; count of bases not matched to a gene: 13. The CDR3 sequence: CASSPRPGTDIIQYF. The CDR3 DNA is TGTGCCAGCAGTCCCCGCCCCGGGACAGATATCATTCAGTACTTC.

This clone has a single count. CDR3 protein: CASSPAGGRGTTEAFF. In nucleotides, the CDR3 is TGTGCCAGCTCACCAGCCGGCGGCAGGGGGACGACTGAAGCTTTCTTT. The chain couples TRBV18 to TRBJ1-1, with 7 bases lining up with TRBD1. Trimming cost V 2 bases and J 5 bases; bases outside gene matches: 11. CDR1 KGHSH and CDR2 LQKENI come from the germline V gene. This CDR3 is built from 16 residues.

This clone was detected only a few times. The chain employs TRBV19 and TRBJ1-2; TRBD1 is a possible D gene (5 bases). V shed 10 bases and J shed 4 bases, with 16 bases lying between them. The length of the CDR3 is 13 residues. In germline, CDR1 is LNHDA, CDR2 SQIVND (reference sequence). The DNA for the CDR3 is TGTGCCACTGAGCCTGGGGGTCTCTATGGCTACACCTTC. Amino acid sequence: CATEPGGLYGYTF. The entire variable domain, with the rest obtained from reference TRBV19 and TRBJ1-2, is as follows: DGGITQSPKYLFRKEGQNVTLSCEQNLNHDAMYWYRQDPGQGLRLIYYSQIVNDFQKGDIAEGYSVSREKKESFPLTVTSAQKNPTAFYLCATEPGGLYGYTFGSGTRLTVV.

The chain recombines TRBV19 with TRBJ2-5; tentatively, D is TRBD1 or TRBD2 (6 bases each). This CDR3 comprises 14 residues. CDR1 is LNHDA, CDR2 SQIVND, per germline (reference sequence). V was shortened by 2 bases and J by 4 bases, with 11 bases between the two germline ends. In DNA, the CDR3 is TGTGCCAGTAGTATATTGAGGGGGGCAGAGACCCAGTACTTC. Translating it yields CASSILRGAETQYF.

The chain joins TRBV30 to TRBJ2-2; 9 nucleotides agree with TRBD2. CDR1 and CDR2 from the germline V gene are GTSNPN and SVGIG (reference sequence). CDR3 length: 15 amino acids. V lost 1 base to trimming and J lost 6 bases; unmatched junction nucleotides: 6. The CDR3 DNA is TGTGCCTGGAGTGCGCTAGCGGGATTCGCCGGGGAGCTGTTTTTT. This encodes CAWSALAGFAGELFF.